In its sample, the clone carrying this T cell receptor beta chain was seen a few times. TCRdb itself ran the 5' RACE reads through MiXCR, one entry per CDR3 protein. The sample has around 180,000 distinct CDR3 sequences, less than 20% seen once; the top ten hold around 3.9%. The V segment lost 6 bases and the J segment 7 bases; nucleotides outside the gene matches: 7. CDR1 and CDR2 from the germline V gene are MRHNA and SNTAGT. The CDR3 loop spans 14 amino acids. The sample is drawn from a study of T-cell memory formation after mild COVID-19. The specimen was PBMCs or a T cell subset sorted from them (not recorded which). The V gene is TRBV6-4, the J gene TRBJ1-3, with 9 bases that match TRBD1. This TCR derives from a young man who had mild COVID-19 (a few samples of this study predate the infection). Cell type and time point are not known. In DNA form, the CDR3 reads TGTGCCAGCAGAGCGGACAGGGGTTCCAACACCATATATTTT. This gives the protein CASRADRGSNTIYF.